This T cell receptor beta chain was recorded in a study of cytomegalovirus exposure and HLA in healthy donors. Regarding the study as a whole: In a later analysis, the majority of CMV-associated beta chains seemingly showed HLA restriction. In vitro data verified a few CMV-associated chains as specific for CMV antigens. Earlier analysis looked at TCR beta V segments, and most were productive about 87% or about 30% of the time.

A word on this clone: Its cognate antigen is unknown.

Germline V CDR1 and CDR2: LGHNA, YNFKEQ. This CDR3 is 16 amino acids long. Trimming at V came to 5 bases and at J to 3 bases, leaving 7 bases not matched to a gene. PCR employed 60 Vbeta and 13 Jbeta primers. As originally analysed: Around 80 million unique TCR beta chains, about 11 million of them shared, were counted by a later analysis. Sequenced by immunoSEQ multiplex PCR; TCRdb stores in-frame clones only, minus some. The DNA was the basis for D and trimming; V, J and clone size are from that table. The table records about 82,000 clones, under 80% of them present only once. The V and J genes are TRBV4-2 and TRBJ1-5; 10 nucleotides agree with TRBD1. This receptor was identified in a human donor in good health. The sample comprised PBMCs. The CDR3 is CASSEGTGVYNQPQHF. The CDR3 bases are TGTGCCAGCAGCGAAGGGACAGGGGTTTACAATCAGCCCCAGCATTTT.